The 22 T cell receptor beta chains below were found in one sample sequenced in a study of blood T cell repertoires in COVID-19. Some clones are missing from TCRdb's copy, which holds only in-frame ones; the method was immunoSEQ multiplex PCR. The sample consists of roughly 200,000 clones, around nine tenths of them appearing once. Input material: peripheral blood. The receptors were sampled from a middle-aged man with active or convalescent COVID-19.

This clone was counted between two and nine times. The chain joins TRBV28 to TRBJ1-1, with D hard to call. Trimming took 3 bases from V and 4 from J, leaving 6 bases between them. The CDR3 is made up of 12 amino acids. Germline CDR1 is MDHEN and CDR2 is SYDVKM. In DNA form, the CDR3 reads TGTGCCAGCAGTTTTAGCGTCACTGAAGCTTTCTTT. This codes for CASSFSVTEAFF. The variable domain in full, with the rest retrieved from reference TRBV28 and TRBJ1-1, is DVKVTQSSRYLVKRTGEKVFLECVQDMDHENMFWYRQDPGLGLRLIYFSYDVKMKEKGDIPEGYSVSREKKERFSLILESASTNQTSMYLCASSFSVTEAFFGQGTRLTVV.

V gene TRBV18 combines with J gene TRBJ2-3, with 8 bases fitting TRBD1. This CDR3 is 15 amino acids long. The germline V gene has CDR1 KGHSH and CDR2 LQKENI. V lost 3 bases, J lost 2 bases, and 4 bases stayed unmatched. The CDR3 is CASSPGDRSTDTQYF. The DNA for the CDR3 is TGTGCCAGCTCACCCGGGGACAGGTCCACAGATACGCAGTATTTT.

This clone came up once. The chain is built from TRBV2 and TRBJ2-5, with 7 nucleotides matching TRBD1. CDR3 length equals 12 residues. With 9 bases clipped from V and 2 bases from J, the junction kept 3 bases outside the gene matches. Germline CDR1 reads SNHLY; CDR2 reads FYNNEI. CDR3 bases: TGTGCCAGAAAGACAGGGCAAGAGACCCAGTACTTC. Translating it yields CARKTGQETQYF.

The chain couples TRBV5-4 to TRBJ2-3, with TRBD1 matching 10 bases. Germline V lookup: CDR1 SGHNT, CDR2 YYREEE (reference sequence). Unmatched junction bases numbered 2, after V lost 2 bases and J lost 2 bases. The CDR3 covers 15 residues. The DNA of the CDR3 is TGTGCCAGCAGCTTTGGGACAGGGGTCACAGATACGCAGTATTTT. Encoded protein: CASSFGTGVTDTQYF.

The rearrangement joins TRBV7-9 to TRBJ1-2, with D perhaps TRBD1 (6 bases). Between the trimmed V and J ends, which lost 1 base and 8 bases, there was a span of 14 bases. The CDR3 has 14 amino acids. Germline assignment: CDR1 SEHNR and CDR2 FQNEAQ (reference sequence). The CDR3 loop is CASSLVRQGQGYTF. In nucleotides, the CDR3 is TGTGCCAGCAGCTTAGTAAGGCAGGGGCAGGGCTACACCTTC.

The chain combines TRBV4-1 with TRBJ1-1; no clear D. The CDR3 length is 14 residues. Between the trimmed V and J ends, which lost 2 bases and 3 bases, there was a span of 10 bases. Germline CDR1 is MGHRA and CDR2 is YSYEKL. This CDR3 reads CASSQITGYTEAFF. The CDR3 DNA sequence: TGCGCCAGCAGCCAAATAACGGGTTACACTGAAGCTTTCTTT.

The chain couples TRBV19 to TRBJ1-5; D is ambiguous. Per germline, CDR1 LNHDA and CDR2 SQIVND (reference sequence). CDR3 length: 15 residues. V was cut by 2 bases and J by 0 bases, with 8 bases left in between. DNA for the CDR3: TGTGCCAGTAGTATACAGGTTTTTAGCAATCAGCCCCAGCATTTT. Translated, it gives CASSIQVFSNQPQHF.

The chain carries TRBV6-5 and TRBJ1-5; 8 nucleotides line up with TRBD1. V dropped 7 bases and J dropped 6; count of bases not matched to a gene: 11. This CDR3 spans 15 amino acids. CDR1 is MNHEY, CDR2 SVGAGI, per germline. CDR3 in amino acids: CASILTRGLGQPQHF. DNA of the CDR3: TGTGCCAGCATCCTCACCAGGGGGCTCGGTCAGCCCCAGCATTTT.

The V call is TRBV10-2, the J call TRBJ1-2, with 8 bases that match TRBD1. The germline V gene has CDR1 WSHSY and CDR2 SAAADI. CDR3 size: 13 residues. The V gene end was trimmed by 8 bases and the J gene end by 7 bases; junction bases not matched to a gene: 9. The CDR3 here is CASSGQEIVGYTF. DNA for the CDR3: TGCGCCAGCTCGGGACAGGAGATTGTTGGCTACACCTTC.

This clone appeared once. The chain joins TRBV25-1 to TRBJ2-7, with D uncertain. Germline assignment: CDR1 MGHDK and CDR2 SYGVNS. Between the trimmed V and J ends, which lost 4 bases and 4 bases, there was a span of 8 bases. This CDR3 spans 12 amino acids. The CDR3 bases are TGTGCCAGCAGTGGCGCCCGTTACGAGCAGTACTTC. As protein: CASSGARYEQYF.

This rearrangement joins TRBV29-1 to TRBJ2-7; maybe TRBD1 (6 bases). Per germline, CDR1 SQVTM and CDR2 ANQGSEA. This CDR3 has 12 amino acids. V was pared by 3 bases and J by 2 bases, with 8 bases between. The DNA for the CDR3 is TGCAGCGTTGAGTCAGGGGCCTACGAGCAGTACTTC. Its protein is CSVESGAYEQYF.

The chain uses TRBV18 and TRBJ1-1; D is unclear. V lost 5 bases to trimming and J lost 5 bases, with 6 bases between them. CDR1 is KGHSH and CDR2 is LQKENI in the germline V gene. The CDR3 length is 11 residues. CDR3 loop: CASSGETEAFF. The CDR3 region has the DNA TGTGCCAGCTCAGGGGAGACTGAAGCTTTCTTT. The full variable domain, its missing parts supplied by reference TRBV18 and TRBJ1-1, is NAGVMQNPRHLVRRRGQEARLRCSPMKGHSHVYWYRQLPEEGLKFMVYLQKENIIDESGMPKERFSAEFPKEGPSILRIQQVVRGDSAAYFCASSGETEAFFGQGTRLTVV.

This rearrangement joins TRBV5-1 to TRBJ1-1, with D perhaps matching TRBD1 (6 bases). V shed 4 bases and J shed 6 bases, with 19 bases lying between them. CDR3 size: 15 residues. Germline lookup yields CDR1 SGHRS and CDR2 YFSETQ. This chain's CDR3 is CASSPREGGGAEAFF. CDR3 nucleotides: TGCGCCAGCAGCCCCCGGGAGGGGGGAGGCGCTGAAGCTTTCTTT.

V usage is TRBV3-1 (or the pseudogene TRBV3-2) and J usage is TRBJ2-3, with 11 bases fitting TRBD2. CDR1 and CDR2 (germline): LGHDT, YNNKEL (reference sequence). The CDR3 runs 15 residues. Trimming at V came to 5 bases and at J to 2 bases, leaving 3 bases not matched to a gene. The CDR3 DNA reads as TGTGCCAGCAGCGCACTAGCGGGGGTCACAGATACGCAGTATTTT. Its protein product is CASSALAGVTDTQYF.

A single count supports this clone. The V call is TRBV5-1, the J call TRBJ1-1, with TRBD1 matching 11 bases. Looked up from germline, CDR1 is SGHRS and CDR2 is YFSETQ. Trimming at V came to 5 bases and at J to 5 bases, leaving 8 bases not matched to a gene. The CDR3 is made up of 15 amino acids. The CDR3 sequence: CASSWGTGGRTEAFF. In nucleotides, the CDR3 is TGCGCCAGCAGTTGGGGGACAGGGGGAAGAACTGAAGCTTTCTTT.

V and J are TRBV19 and TRBJ1-6; the match to TRBD1 covers 9 bases. The germline V gene has CDR1 LNHDA and CDR2 SQIVND (reference sequence). The CDR3 spans 15 residues. Germline trimming cut 5 bases from V and 6 bases from J; bases unmatched to any gene: 5. CDR3 sequence reads: CASSSQGALNSPLHF. CDR3 sequence (DNA): TGTGCCAGTAGTTCACAGGGGGCGCTTAATTCACCCCTCCACTTT.

The rearrangement links TRBV7-9 to TRBJ1-6, with a possible D match to TRBD1 (6 bases). This CDR3 comprises 12 residues. V gave up 4 bases and J gave up 11 bases, with 9 bases separating them. The V gene's germline CDR1 is SEHNR and CDR2 FQNEAQ (reference sequence). As DNA, the CDR3 is TGTGCCAGCAGCTCCCAGGGGACACCCCTCCACTTT. As protein: CASSSQGTPLHF.

The genes are TRBV7-2 and TRBJ2-5; TRBD1 might be the D (6 bases). The CDR3 sequence is 15 residues long. V lost 5 bases and J lost 2, with 15 bases in between. The V gene's germline CDR1 is SGHTA and CDR2 FQGNSA. CDR3 amino acids: CASSHPGQLQETQYF. DNA for the CDR3: TGTGCCAGCAGCCATCCGGGACAACTACAAGAGACCCAGTACTTC.

The J gene is TRBJ2-7, the V gene TRBV3-1 (or the pseudogene TRBV3-2); 10 bases are a match to TRBD2. CDR1 is LGHDT, CDR2 YNNKEL, per germline (reference sequence). The V segment lost 1 base and the J segment 1 base; nucleotides outside the gene matches: 1. The CDR3 length is 15 residues. CDR3 sequence reads: CASSQGTSGSYEQYF. Here the CDR3 DNA reads TGTGCCAGCAGCCAAGGGACTAGCGGTTCCTACGAGCAGTACTTC.

The rearrangement joins TRBV28 to TRBJ1-4; a weak D match, TRBD1 (6 bases). Per germline, CDR1 MDHEN and CDR2 SYDVKM. This CDR3 is 20 amino acids long. V was cut by 6 bases and J by 3 bases, with 29 bases left in between. For the CDR3, the DNA is TGTGCCAGCAGAGATACAGGGACCAAGCAAACCTATACAGCTAATGAAAAACTGTTTTTT. Translated, it gives CASRDTGTKQTYTANEKLFF.

The gene calls are TRBV19 and TRBJ2-6; D is perhaps TRBD1 (5 bases). This CDR3 comprises 17 residues. V lost 5 bases, J lost 1 base, and 15 bases lay in between. Looked up from germline, CDR1 is LNHDA and CDR2 is SQIVND (reference sequence). CDR3 sequence reads: CASSPTHRSSGANVLTF. The CDR3 DNA is TGTGCCAGTAGTCCCACGCACAGGTCGTCTGGGGCCAACGTCCTGACTTTC.

This chain joins TRBV3-1 (or the pseudogene TRBV3-2) and TRBJ1-1; D gene unclear. Germline loops: CDR1 LGHDT, CDR2 YNNKEL (reference sequence). The V end was cut by 0 bases, the J end by 8 bases, with 10 bases between. The CDR3 sequence is 13 residues long. As DNA, the CDR3 is TGTGCCAGCAGCCAAGATTTGGGCAGCGAAGCTTTCTTT. Encoded protein: CASSQDLGSEAFF.